Sequencing of this TCR beta chain was carried out in a study of shared clonotypes between healthy human individuals. The donor population consisted of healthy HIV-negative adults with no recent acute infections or vaccinations. In the CD4+ fraction, cells were divided into CD45RA+ naive and CD45RA-negative memory subsets. Authors' methods: ImmunoSEQ output lacked quality scores and full-length reads, limiting matched filtering. The table came from immunoSEQ multiplex PCR; TCRdb's copy has only in-frame clones and leaves some out. That table gives V, J and clone size, and the DNA gave D and trimming. Of fewer than 1.8 million clones in the sample, approximately 98.5% were seen once. V was cut by 5 bases and J by 7 bases, with 18 bases left in between. Per the germline V gene, CDR1 is SQVTM and CDR2 is ANQGSEA. The CDR3 has 14 amino acids.

This TCR came from a man aged 25-40 years in good health. Source material: naive CD4+ T cells sorted from blood. The subset denotes: CD45RA+ positively selected. The chain has TRBV29-1 and TRBJ2-1, with D unclear. The CDR3 DNA is TGCAGCGTTTCTTGGTCCCTGAATGAAAATGAGCAGTTCTTC. It yields the protein CSVSWSLNENEQFF.